The entry below describes one T cell receptor (beta chain). This entry is derived from a study of blood T cell repertoires in COVID-19. Overall study context: In each case, the material was cDNA or gDNA derived from T cells, B-cell-depleted T cells, or PBMCs.

The method was immunoSEQ multiplex PCR; TCRdb's version includes in-frame clones alone and lacks a portion of them. The sample consists of roughly 300,000 clones, around nine tenths of them appearing once. Germline values: CDR1 LNHDA, CDR2 SQIVND (reference sequence). V shed 5 bases and J 5 bases; nucleotides not matched to a gene: 3. There are 14 residues in the CDR3. This chain uses TRBV19 with TRBJ2-1; 10 positions agree with TRBD2. Sequences were obtained from peripheral blood. This clonotype was sampled from a woman in her 30s with COVID-19, enrolled during active disease. The CDR3: CASSLAGANNEQFF. The CDR3 DNA reads TGTGCCAGTAGTCTAGCGGGAGCCAACAATGAGCAGTTCTTC.